One sample yielded the 28 T cell receptor beta chains listed below, sequenced in a study of blood T cell repertoires in COVID-19. Sequencing used immunoSEQ multiplex PCR; TCRdb keeps in-frame clones, though not all of them. The table lists about 80,000 clones, approximately 88% of them singletons. The source material was peripheral blood. All receptors come from a man under 40 with acute or convalescent COVID-19.

The rearrangement links TRBV5-4 to TRBJ2-7; maybe TRBD1 (6 bases). The germline CDR1 and CDR2 sequences are SGHNT and YYREEE (reference sequence). The CDR3 is made up of 13 amino acids. V was shortened by 2 bases and J by 3 bases, with 9 bases between the two germline ends. The DNA for the CDR3 is TGTGCCAGCAGCTTCGGACAGAACTACGAGCAGTACTTC. This codes for CASSFGQNYEQYF. Looking up the rest from reference TRBV5-4 and TRBJ2-7 gives the full variable domain: ETGVTQSPTHLIKTRGQQVTLRCSSQSGHNTVSWYQQALGQGPQFIFQYYREEENGRGNFPPRFSGLQFPNYSSELNVNALELDDSALYLCASSFGQNYEQYFGPGTRLTVT.

CDR3 amino acids: CASSYSGVGGNSPLHF. CDR3 coding DNA: TGTGCCAGCAGTTACTCCGGGGTGGGGGGTAATTCACCCCTCCACTTT. The V call is TRBV6-5, the J call TRBJ1-6, with D possibly TRBD1 on 5 matching bases. Trimming removed 0 bases at V and 6 bases at J, with 12 bases between. The V gene's germline CDR1 is MNHEY and CDR2 SVGAGI. The CDR3 has 16 amino acids.

The rearrangement joins TRBV6-2 or TRBV6-3 to TRBJ1-1; no clear D gene. Germline V gene data show CDR1 as MNHEY and CDR2 as SVGEGT. The germline V and J ends were trimmed by 0 bases and 0 bases, with 8 bases remaining between them. This CDR3 contains 15 residues. The CDR3 reads CASSYSRAMNTEAFF. As DNA, the CDR3 is TGTGCCAGCAGTTACTCGCGGGCTATGAACACTGAAGCTTTCTTT.

This clone was observed once. This rearrangement joins TRBV12-3 or TRBV12-4 to TRBJ2-6; no clear D gene. Trimming removed 6 bases at V and 3 bases at J, with 6 bases between. CDR3 length: 13 amino acids. The DNA for the CDR3 is TGTGCCAGCAGCTACTATGGGGCCAACGTCCTGACTTTC. As protein: CASSYYGANVLTF.

The CDR3 spells CASSEARVGNQPQHF. The CDR3 nucleotides read TGTGCCAGCAGTGAAGCCCGGGTAGGCAATCAGCCCCAGCATTTT. V is TRBV2 and J is TRBJ1-5; D remains unclear. CDR1 and CDR2 from the germline V gene are SNHLY and FYNNEI. V lost 0 bases and J lost 2, with 8 bases in between. The CDR3 loop spans 15 amino acids.

This chain's CDR3 is CATSDARGTDTQYF. CDR3 nucleotide sequence: TGTGCCACCAGTGATGCCAGGGGGACAGATACGCAGTATTTT. V gene TRBV24-1 combines with J gene TRBJ2-3, with 7 bases lining up with TRBD1. From germline, CDR1 is KGHDR and CDR2 SFDVKD. With 3 bases clipped from V and 3 bases from J, the junction kept 2 bases outside the gene matches. This CDR3 is 14 amino acids long.

The J gene is TRBJ2-7, the V gene TRBV6-6; no reliable D call. The germline V gene encodes CDR1 MNHNY and CDR2 SVGAGI (reference sequence). The V end lost 5 bases, the J end lost 4 bases, and 9 bases lay between the germline ends. The CDR3 is made up of 12 amino acids. As DNA, the CDR3 is TGTGCCAGCAGTCCCCCGACTTACGAGCAGTACTTC. Encoded protein: CASSPPTYEQYF.

The chain joins TRBV5-1 to TRBJ2-7; TRBD1 aligns across 8 bases. Trimming cost V 0 bases and J 5 bases; bases outside gene matches: 10. Germline V gene data show CDR1 as SGHRS and CDR2 as YFSETQ. The CDR3 is 16 amino acids. DNA of the CDR3: TGCGCCAGCAGCTTGGAAGAGATCCAGGGGGCTCACGAGCAGTACTTC. Translating gives CASSLEEIQGAHEQYF.

The rearrangement links TRBV28 to TRBJ1-5, with D unclear. Germline V gene lookup returns CDR1 MDHEN and CDR2 SYDVKM. There are 13 residues in the CDR3. Between the trimmed V and J ends, which lost 10 bases and 2 bases, there was a span of 12 bases. CDR3 in DNA: TGTGCCACCGACAATACGGGCAATCAGCCCCAGCATTTT. This translates into CATDNTGNQPQHF.

V usage is TRBV18 and J usage is TRBJ2-7; 9 bases align to TRBD1. The CDR3 is 16 residues long. Germline V gene sequence: CDR1 KGHSH, CDR2 LQKENI. V lost 4 bases to trimming and J lost 6 bases; unmatched junction nucleotides: 13. The CDR3: CASSLRSPGQGGEQYF. CDR3 bases: TGTGCCAGCTCACTTAGAAGTCCGGGACAGGGCGGCGAGCAGTACTTC.

The rearrangement joins TRBV2 to TRBJ2-1, with a tentative D call TRBD1 (5 bases). Per germline, CDR1 SNHLY and CDR2 FYNNEI. V was pared by 9 bases and J by 6 bases, with 18 bases between. The length of the CDR3 is 14 residues. CDR3 residues: CARSRQGSVNEQFF. In nucleotides, the CDR3 is TGTGCCAGAAGTAGGCAGGGCTCAGTCAATGAGCAGTTCTTC.

The V call is TRBV27, the J call TRBJ1-1; D possibly corresponds to TRBD1 (6 bases). Germline V CDR1 and CDR2: MNHEY, SMNVEV (reference sequence). Trimming cost V 10 bases and J 11 bases, with 17 bases left between them. The CDR3 has 11 amino acids. The CDR3 nucleotides are TGTGCCACCGCGACAGGACGTTGGGCTTTCTTT. Translating gives CATATGRWAFF.

CDR3 region: CASTGTLVTEAFF. The CDR3 DNA follows: TGTGCCAGCACAGGGACTTTGGTCACTGAAGCTTTCTTT. The chain has TRBV28 and TRBJ1-1; a possible D gene is TRBD1 (5 bases). V was clipped by 7 bases and J by 4 bases, with 13 bases between them. Germline loops: CDR1 MDHEN, CDR2 SYDVKM. The CDR3 has 13 residues.

The chain carries TRBV15 and TRBJ1-4, with 7 bases that match TRBD1. The V and J ends lost 1 base and 7 bases, in that order; junction bases with no gene match: 6. There are 15 residues in the CDR3. From germline, CDR1 is LNHNV and CDR2 YYDKDF (reference sequence). The CDR3 DNA follows: TGTGCCACCAGCAGAGGGGGACAGAATCTTGAAAAACTGTTTTTT. This encodes CATSRGGQNLEKLFF.

This clone showed up just once. The CDR3 nucleotides are TGTGCCAGCAGTTACCCCCCTCCGGGTAGCGGGAGTGGTAGCACAGATACGCAGTATTTT. Protein product: CASSYPPPGSGSGSTDTQYF. The chain recombines TRBV6-2 or TRBV6-3 with TRBJ2-3; 9 nucleotides match TRBD2. This CDR3 is built from 20 residues. CDR1 is MNHEY and CDR2 is SVGEGT in the germline V gene. V was pared by 2 bases and J by 0 bases, with 15 bases of the junction left unmatched.

The chain carries TRBV7-9 and TRBJ2-7; weak D call: TRBD1 (6 bases). The V and J ends lost 5 bases and 3 bases respectively, with 14 bases between them. This CDR3 has 14 residues. Germline-derived CDR1 and CDR2 are SEHNR and FQNEAQ (reference sequence). In nucleotides, the CDR3 is TGTGCCAGCAGCCCAGACAGGACGGGCTACGAGCAGTACTTC. It is translated as CASSPDRTGYEQYF.

This rearrangement joins TRBV6-6 to TRBJ1-3; 9 bases fit TRBD1. After removal of 2 bases from V and 4 bases from J, the junction contained 3 bases not matched to a gene. CDR3 length: 15 amino acids. Germline V CDR1 and CDR2: MNHNY, SVGAGI (reference sequence). The CDR3 spells CASSYRGTGGNTIYF. CDR3 coding DNA: TGTGCCAGCAGTTACAGGGGGACAGGGGGAAACACCATATATTTT.

The chain combines TRBV6-5 with TRBJ1-3, with TRBD1 as a possible D gene (6 bases). Looked up from germline, CDR1 is MNHEY and CDR2 is SVGAGI. The V end was cut by 6 bases, the J end by 0 bases, with 12 bases between. CDR3 length: 15 residues. CDR3 nucleotide sequence: TGTGCCAGCAGGGACGACAGGACCTCTGGAAACACCATATATTTT. It encodes CASRDDRTSGNTIYF.

The CDR3 protein is CASGREGPQVGGYTF. The CDR3 DNA reads TGTGCCAGCGGGAGGGAGGGACCCCAAGTGGGTGGCTACACCTTC. This rearrangement joins TRBV28 to TRBJ1-2, with D perhaps matching TRBD1 (5 bases). This CDR3 spans 15 amino acids. V lost 8 bases and J 7 bases, leaving 23 bases between the germline ends. Germline CDR1 and CDR2: MDHEN and SYDVKM.

The chain is built from TRBV28 and TRBJ1-5, with D perhaps TRBD1 (6 bases). Trimming pared 1 base from V and 4 bases from J, leaving 26 bases between. The CDR3 loop spans 20 amino acids. Germline CDR1 MDHEN, CDR2 SYDVKM. As DNA, the CDR3 is TGTGCCAGCAGTTTATTTAATTGGCGTCGGACAGACAAAGAGAATCAGCCCCAGCATTTT. It codes for CASSLFNWRRTDKENQPQHF.

The chain employs TRBV30 and TRBJ1-4; no reliable D call. The CDR3 consists of 14 residues. V was trimmed by 1 base and J by 7 bases, leaving 13 bases between them. Looked up from germline, CDR1 is GTSNPN and CDR2 is SVGIG (reference sequence). The CDR3 DNA reads TGTGCCTGGAGTGCCGCAGACCGAGGTGAAAAACTGTTTTTT. Translated, it gives CAWSAADRGEKLFF.

The chain has TRBV12-5 and TRBJ2-3; 7 positions match TRBD1. The CDR3 sequence is 17 residues long. CDR1 LGHNT and CDR2 FRNRAP come from the germline V gene. After removal of 5 bases from V and 4 bases from J, the junction contained 15 bases not matched to a gene. CDR3 bases: TGTGCTAGTGGTCCGGGTCGAGGGGGCTTGGGATCAGATACGCAGTATTTT. Protein product: CASGPGRGGLGSDTQYF. The whole variable domain, remainder taken from reference TRBV12-5 and TRBJ2-3, is DARVTQTPRHKVTEMGQEVTMRCQPILGHNTVFWYRQTMMQGLELLAYFRNRAPLDDSGMPKDRFSAEMPDATLATLKIQPSEPRDSAVYFCASGPGRGGLGSDTQYFGPGTRLTVL.

V gene TRBV7-2 combines with J gene TRBJ1-6; D call uncertain. CDR1 is SGHTA, CDR2 FQGNSA, per germline. The CDR3 consists of 15 residues. Trimming removed 1 base at V and 4 bases at J, with 8 bases between. DNA of the CDR3: TGTGCCAGCAGCTTAGACCAGATTTATAATTCACCCCTCCACTTT. Its protein product is CASSLDQIYNSPLHF.

The chain recombines TRBV2 with TRBJ2-1; a weak D match, TRBD2 (5 bases). The germline CDR1 and CDR2 sequences are SNHLY and FYNNEI. V was shortened by 2 bases and J by 7 bases, with 12 bases between the two germline ends. There are 14 residues in the CDR3. The CDR3 is CASSESRTENEQFF. The CDR3 coding sequence is TGTGCCAGCAGTGAATCTCGGACTGAGAATGAGCAGTTCTTC.

The genes are TRBV28 and TRBJ2-5, with TRBD1 as a possible D gene (6 bases). Trimming removed 3 bases at V and 2 bases at J, with 16 bases between. CDR1 is MDHEN, CDR2 SYDVKM, per germline. CDR3 size: 16 residues. CDR3 nucleotides: TGTGCCAGCAGTTTGGCCCAAGGGGGTTATCAAGAGACCCAGTACTTC. Translation: CASSLAQGGYQETQYF.

J is TRBJ2-3 and V is TRBV29-1, with D possibly matching TRBD1 (5 bases). Germline assignment: CDR1 SQVTM and CDR2 ANQGSEA. CDR3 length: 14 amino acids. The germline V and J ends were trimmed by 5 bases and 2 bases, with 14 bases remaining between them. In DNA, the CDR3 is TGCAGCGTTAAAAACAGGACCCTCACAGATACGCAGTATTTT. It translates to CSVKNRTLTDTQYF.

This clone has more than one count but fewer than ten. The rearrangement uses TRBV4-1 and TRBJ2-3, with 10 bases fitting TRBD2. Germline CDR1 is MGHRA and CDR2 is YSYEKL. This CDR3 comprises 17 residues. V shed 0 bases, J shed 3 bases, and the junction held 6 bases outside the gene matches. CDR3 loop: CASSQEASGSLTDTQYF. In DNA, the CDR3 is TGCGCCAGCAGCCAAGAAGCTAGCGGGAGTTTAACAGATACGCAGTATTTT.

The chain employs TRBV4-2 and TRBJ1-6; D remains unclear. In germline, CDR1 is LGHNA, CDR2 YNFKEQ. Trimming removed 3 bases from V and 7 bases from J, with 10 bases in between. The CDR3 has 14 amino acids. CDR3 nucleotides: TGTGCCAGCAGCCACTATACCGAGAATTCACCCCTCCACTTT. Translated, it gives CASSHYTENSPLHF.